This T cell receptor beta chain was obtained from a study of blood T cell repertoires in COVID-19. Overall study: Acute and convalescent COVID-19 specimens originated in the United States, Italy and Spain.

Assay: immunoSEQ multiplex PCR; the TCRdb copy retains only in-frame clones and omits some. The table shows over 450,000 clones, with roughly nine tenths occurring only once. Germline V gives CDR1 SGDLS, CDR2 YYNGEE. V lost 4 bases and J 0 bases, leaving 7 bases between the germline ends. CDR3 length: 13 residues. The TCR was taken from a woman aged 45-60 years with COVID-19, enrolled during active disease. The sample comprised peripheral blood. The chain has TRBV9 and TRBJ1-1; D is uncertain. The CDR3 DNA is TGTGCCAGCAGCTCCCGAGTGAACACTGAAGCTTTCTTT. Protein: CASSSRVNTEAFF.